This is a list of T cell receptor beta chains from one sample in a study of cytomegalovirus exposure and HLA in healthy donors. The method was immunoSEQ multiplex PCR; TCRdb's version includes in-frame clones alone and lacks a portion of them. The table lists 150,000 to 200,000 clones, about 80% of them singletons, with about 1% in the top ten. Sequenced input: PBMCs. All receptors come from a woman between 40 and 55 years old in good health and CMV-seronegative. The CDR3 runs from the conserved cysteine through the conserved F or W. D genes are given only for firm matches. Only part of the rows carry a size: once, few, many, or a class if the clone is expanded.

clone_size j_call v_call d_call cdr3_nt cdr3_aa
NA TRBJ1-2 TRBV4-3 NA TGCGCCAGCAGCCAATTTACTAAAGCTAACTATGGCTACACCTTC CASSQFTKANYGYTF
NA TRBJ2-5 TRBV19 TRBD1 TGTGCCAGTAGTATATCCGGACAGGGCCGGGAGACCCAGTACTTC CASSISGQGRETQYF
NA TRBJ1-1 TRBV5-4 NA TGTGCCAGCAGCCCTCCAGGCTCAGCGGATGGTGAAGCTTTCTTT CASSPPGSADGEAFF
NA TRBJ2-1 TRBV4-1 TRBD2 TGCGCCAGCAGCCAAGATGACAGCGGGGGGTACAATGAGCAGTTCTTC CASSQDDSGGYNEQFF
NA TRBJ2-1 TRBV19 TRBD2 TGTGCCAGTAGTGCCCGACTAGCGGGAGCCTACAATGAGCAGTTCTTC CASSARLAGAYNEQFF
few TRBJ2-5 TRBV2 NA TGTGCCAGCAGACAGGGCCCCGGGGAGACCCAGTACTTC CASRQGPGETQYF
NA TRBJ1-1 TRBV30 NA TGTGCCTGGAGTGTACGAGTGACAGACGCTTTCTTT CAWSVRVTDAFF
NA TRBJ2-5 TRBV10-3 NA TGTGCCATCCGGGACACTGGACAAGAGACCCAGTACTTC CAIRDTGQETQYF
few TRBJ1-4 TRBV4-3 NA TGCGCCAGCAGCCAAGGACAGGTGAATAATGAAAAACTGTTTTTT CASSQGQVNNEKLFF
NA TRBJ1-4 TRBV7-2 NA TGTGCCAGCAGCTTAATGGGCCTGGGAGTGTCTAATGAAAAACTGTTTTTT CASSLMGLGVSNEKLFF
NA TRBJ1-3 TRBV30 NA TGTGCCTGGAGTCGAGGGGGACAAAGTTTGACCATATATTTT CAWSRGGQSLTIYF
NA TRBJ2-3 TRBV11-3 TRBD1 TGTGCCAGCAGCTTAGAACAGGGGGCGCGGGATACGCAGTATTTT CASSLEQGARDTQYF
NA TRBJ2-1 TRBV27 NA TGTGCCAGCAGTTTATCAGCAGGAAGCTCCTACAATGAGCAGTTCTTC CASSLSAGSSYNEQFF
NA TRBJ2-3 TRBV19 TRBD2 TGTGCCAGTAGGGAAACTAGCGTTAGCACAGATACGCAGTATTTT CASRETSVSTDTQYF
NA TRBJ1-2 TRBV6-1 NA TGTGCCAGCAGTGAAGCAACAGGGTCCCACTATGGCTACACCTTC CASSEATGSHYGYTF
once TRBJ2-7 TRBV2 TRBD2 TGTGCCAGCAGACAACTAGCGGGAGCTCGTGGCGAGCAGTACTTC CASRQLAGARGEQYF
NA TRBJ2-3 TRBV19 TRBD2 TGTGCCAGTAGATTAGCGGGAGTGGTAGATACGCAGTATTTT CASRLAGVVDTQYF
NA TRBJ1-1 TRBV14 NA TGTGCCAGCAGCCTACATGGGCAGAACACTGAAGCTTTCTTT CASSLHGQNTEAFF
NA TRBJ2-7 TRBV12-5 NA TGTGCCTCGGGGGTGCCGAACTCCGAGCAGTACTTC CASGVPNSEQYF
NA TRBJ2-1 TRBV19 NA TGTGCCACAGGGCAAAAACTCGCAAGCTCCTACAATGAGCAGTTCTTC CATGQKLASSYNEQFF
NA TRBJ2-7 TRBV7-2 TRBD2 TGTGCCAGCAGCTCCCGACTAGCGGGAGAGAAAACAAGGCAGTACTTC CASSSRLAGEKTRQYF
NA TRBJ1-5 TRBV5-8 NA TGTGCCAGCAGCCAGGGGTGGTGGGCAGGTAGCAATCAGCCCCAGCATTTT CASSQGWWAGSNQPQHF
few TRBJ2-7 TRBV6-1 TRBD1 TGTGCCAGCAGTGCGAATCGCAGGACAGGGGGCATCCGGCAGTACTTC CASSANRRTGGIRQYF
NA TRBJ1-3 TRBV2 TRBD1 TGTGCCAGCAGTGGGACAGGGACAAGAAACACCATATATTTT CASSGTGTRNTIYF
NA TRBJ2-4 TRBV19 TRBD2 TGTGCCAGTAGCGGGAGGGCAGTAGCCAAAAACATTCAGTACTTC CASSGRAVAKNIQYF
NA TRBJ2-2 TRBV30 TRBD2 TGTGCCTGGAGTCTCAGGGACTACCTAGGGACCGGGGAGCTGTTTTTT CAWSLRDYLGTGELFF
NA TRBJ2-1 TRBV5-1 TRBD1 TGCGCCAGCAGCTTTGAATGGCAGGGGGATGAGCAGTTCTTC CASSFEWQGDEQFF